Shown below are 11 T cell receptor beta chains from a single sample sequenced in a study of cytomegalovirus exposure and HLA in healthy donors (dated by TCRdb to 2016 to 2017). The library was made by the immunoSEQ multiplex PCR assay. For the multiplex PCR, a mixture combining 60 forward primers for TCR Vbeta segments and 13 reverse primers for TCR Jbeta segments was used. As stored in TCRdb, this immuneACCESS dataset retains in-frame rearrangements with V and J assigned. A fraction of the clones does not appear; measured against another copy, unresolved V genes explain less than half of the discrepancy, and the remainder lacks a known reason. The sample table holds some 140,000 clones, of which roughly 73% were seen once. The top ten clonotypes cover 1% to 1.5% of the sample. Material: PBMCs. These TCRs come from a woman in her thirties or forties in good health and CMV-seronegative.

The chain combines TRBV9 with TRBJ1-6, with a weak D call TRBD1 (6 bases). The V gene's germline CDR1 is SGDLS and CDR2 YYNGEE. V gave up 2 bases and J gave up 5 bases, with 11 bases separating them. The CDR3 is 15 amino acids. This chain's CDR3 is CASSVGTSDNSPLHF. CDR3 coding DNA: TGTGCCAGCAGCGTCGGGACATCTGATAATTCACCCCTCCACTTT.

J is TRBJ1-2 and V is TRBV28, with D unresolved. This CDR3 is built from 12 residues. Germline CDR1 MDHEN, CDR2 SYDVKM. V lost 3 bases and J 5 bases, leaving 7 bases between the germline ends. The CDR3 DNA is TGTGCCAGCAGTTTGAATAGATATGGCTACACCTTC. Amino acids: CASSLNRYGYTF.

V gene TRBV5-6 combines with J gene TRBJ2-5; D perhaps matches TRBD1 (5 bases). V lost 0 bases and J lost 2, with 14 bases in between. Germline lookup yields CDR1 SGHDT and CDR2 YYEEEE. The CDR3 consists of 16 residues. The CDR3 sequence is CASSLARTGKQETQYF. The DNA for the CDR3 is TGTGCCAGCAGCTTGGCCAGAACAGGCAAACAAGAGACCCAGTACTTC.

This clone was counted a single time. This chain uses TRBV29-1 with TRBJ1-4; 9 nucleotides line up with TRBD1. V was pared by 5 bases and J by 8 bases, with 6 bases of the junction left unmatched. The CDR3 extends over 13 amino acids. The germline V gene encodes CDR1 SQVTM and CDR2 ANQGSEA. The CDR3 DNA reads as TGCAGCGTTCCCGGGACAGGGAACGAAAAACTGTTTTTT. Translating gives CSVPGTGNEKLFF. The whole variable domain, remainder taken from reference TRBV29-1 and TRBJ1-4, is SAVISQKPSRDICQRGTSLTIQCQVDSQVTMMFWYRQQPGQSLTLIATANQGSEATYESGFVIDKFPISRPNLTFSTLTVSNMSPEDSSIYLCSVPGTGNEKLFFGSGTQLSVL.

This clone came up once. J is TRBJ2-1 and V is TRBV7-3; D might be TRBD1 (5 bases). This CDR3 spans 13 amino acids. CDR1 and CDR2 from the germline V gene are SGHTA and FQGTGA. V lost 3 bases and J lost 8, with 11 bases in between. The CDR3, as DNA: TGTGCCAGCAGCTTCGCCCTCAGGGATGAGCAGTTCTTC. As protein: CASSFALRDEQFF.

The chain carries TRBV5-5 and TRBJ2-3, with D tentatively TRBD2 (9 bases). The CDR3 runs to 17 residues. Germline V gene lookup returns CDR1 SGHKS and CDR2 YYEKEE (reference sequence). Trimming removed 0 bases from V and 7 bases from J, with 21 bases in between. The CDR3 DNA reads TGTGCCAGCAGCTTGGCCCAGGGGGCTAGCGGGGCTTATACGCAGTATTTT. Protein product: CASSLAQGASGAYTQYF.

The genes are TRBV9 and TRBJ2-3, with 14 bases aligning to TRBD2. This CDR3 is built from 20 residues. The germline CDR1 and CDR2 sequences are SGDLS and YYNGEE. The trim removed 0 bases at V and 4 bases at J, leaving 13 bases unmatched. The CDR3 DNA reads TGTGCCAGCAGCGTAGAATATCGACTAGCGGGGGGGCCTGGCGCAGATACGCAGTATTTT. It encodes CASSVEYRLAGGPGADTQYF. Full variable domain (rest looked up from reference TRBV9 and TRBJ2-3): DSGVTQTPKHLITATGQRVTLRCSPRSGDLSVYWYQQSLDQGLQFLIQYYNGEERAKGNILERFSAQQFPDLHSELNLSSLELGDSALYFCASSVEYRLAGGPGADTQYFGPGTRLTVL.

This clone is a singleton in its sample. The rearrangement links TRBV2 to TRBJ1-5; 7 bases agree with TRBD1. Trimming took 3 bases from V and 5 from J; bases not matched to a gene: 7. CDR1 SNHLY and CDR2 FYNNEI come from the germline V gene. There are 15 residues in the CDR3. DNA for the CDR3: TGTGCCAGCAGTGATAGACAGGGAGGCGATCAGCCCCAGCATTTT. It specifies CASSDRQGGDQPQHF.

This sequence joins TRBV28 and TRBJ1-1, with D unresolved. Trimming shortened V by 8 bases and J by 1 base, and 17 bases separated the two germline ends. Germline CDR1 MDHEN, CDR2 SYDVKM. This CDR3 comprises 15 residues. CDR3 coding DNA: TGTGCCAGCCAAAGGACTGGAAGACCGAACACTGAAGCTTTCTTT. It specifies CASQRTGRPNTEAFF.

The V and J genes are TRBV7-2 and TRBJ1-2; the D gene is possibly TRBD1 (5 bases). The CDR3 length is 12 residues. Germline V gene data show CDR1 as SGHTA and CDR2 as FQGNSA. V was shortened by 1 base and J by 9 bases, with 9 bases between the two germline ends. In DNA form, the CDR3 reads TGTGCCAGCAGCTTAGATTCAGGGAGCTACACCTTC. The encoded protein is CASSLDSGSYTF.

This clone came up a few times. The rearrangement joins TRBV6-5 to TRBJ1-4; D not resolved. Germline V CDR1 and CDR2: MNHEY, SVGAGI. The V end lost 0 bases, the J end lost 8 bases, and 7 bases lay between the germline ends. This CDR3 is built from 13 residues. DNA for the CDR3: TGTGCCAGCAGTTACTCGGACTCAGAAAAACTGTTTTTT. This encodes CASSYSDSEKLFF.